Listed below are T cell receptor beta chains from one sample, sequenced in a study of cytomegalovirus exposure and HLA in healthy donors. Assay used: immunoSEQ multiplex PCR; TCRdb lists only in-frame clones, some missing. The sample has around 67,000 clones, about 70% seen once; the top ten hold 22%. The sample was PBMCs. These receptors were taken from a woman in her 30s in good health and CMV-seropositive. The CDR3 runs from the conserved cysteine through the conserved F or W. D genes are given only for firm matches. For some rows the clone size is stated as once, few or many, or as a class when expanded; others skip it.

v_gene,j_gene,d_gene,abundance,CDR3nt,CDR3aa
TRBV30,TRBJ1-1,-,-,TGTGCCTGGAGTCTCGGTGCTGAAGCTTTCTTT,CAWSLGAEAFF
TRBV13,TRBJ2-3,TRBD1,-,TGTGCCAGCAGCCGACAGGGGGCAAGGGCAGATACGCAGTATTTT,CASSRQGARADTQYF
TRBV6-1,TRBJ2-2,-,-,TGTGCCAGCAGTGACGGGCTAGGGGTTAACACCGGGGAGCTGTTTTTT,CASSDGLGVNTGELFF
TRBV6-5,TRBJ2-3,-,-,TGTGCCAGCAGTAAGGGAGTCCCAGATACGCAGTATTTT,CASSKGVPDTQYF
TRBV25-1,TRBJ1-2,-,-,TGTGCCAGCAGCACAACCCGGTATGGGCCTGGTGGCTACACCTTC,CASSTTRYGPGGYTF
TRBV2,TRBJ1-2,-,-,TGTGCCAGCAATGGACTAAACTATGGCTACACCTTC,CASNGLNYGYTF
TRBV13,TRBJ2-2,-,-,TGTGCCAGCAGCCCCCGAAAGCGGAACACCGGGGATCTGTTTTTT,CASSPRKRNTGDLFF
TRBV5-1,TRBJ2-5,TRBD2,-,TGCGCCAGCAGCTTGGGTCCGGGACTAGCGGCGGAGACCCAGTACTTC,CASSLGPGLAAETQYF
TRBV30,TRBJ1-5,-,-,TGTGCCTGGAGTGTACGGGGGAATCAGCCCCAGCATTTT,CAWSVRGNQPQHF
TRBV7-6,TRBJ1-2,-,-,TGTGCCAGCAGCCCAACCCTTCACGCGGGGCTCACCTTC,CASSPTLHAGLTF
TRBV4-1,TRBJ2-5,TRBD1,few,TGCGCCAGCAGCCTCAGACAGGGGACAGGGACCCAGTACTTC,CASSLRQGTGTQYF
TRBV9,TRBJ2-3,-,-,TGTGCCAGCAGCGTAGGAGAGGGGAGGGATACGCAGTATTTT,CASSVGEGRDTQYF
TRBV30,TRBJ2-1,TRBD1,-,TGTGCCTGGAACCCCCAGGGGGCGGTCCATGAGCAGTTCTTC,CAWNPQGAVHEQFF
TRBV29-1,TRBJ2-1,TRBD2,once,TGCAGCGTTCCTAGCGGGGTCGATGCGCAGTTCTTC,CSVPSGVDAQFF
TRBV29-1,TRBJ1-1,TRBD1,-,TGCAGCGTCCAGTGGGACAGGGGGACTGAAGCTTTCTTT,CSVQWDRGTEAFF
TRBV5-4,TRBJ1-5,-,-,TGTGCCAGCAGCTTGTGTCTACAAGGAGGCAGCAATCAGCCCCAGCATTTT,CASSLCLQGGSNQPQHF